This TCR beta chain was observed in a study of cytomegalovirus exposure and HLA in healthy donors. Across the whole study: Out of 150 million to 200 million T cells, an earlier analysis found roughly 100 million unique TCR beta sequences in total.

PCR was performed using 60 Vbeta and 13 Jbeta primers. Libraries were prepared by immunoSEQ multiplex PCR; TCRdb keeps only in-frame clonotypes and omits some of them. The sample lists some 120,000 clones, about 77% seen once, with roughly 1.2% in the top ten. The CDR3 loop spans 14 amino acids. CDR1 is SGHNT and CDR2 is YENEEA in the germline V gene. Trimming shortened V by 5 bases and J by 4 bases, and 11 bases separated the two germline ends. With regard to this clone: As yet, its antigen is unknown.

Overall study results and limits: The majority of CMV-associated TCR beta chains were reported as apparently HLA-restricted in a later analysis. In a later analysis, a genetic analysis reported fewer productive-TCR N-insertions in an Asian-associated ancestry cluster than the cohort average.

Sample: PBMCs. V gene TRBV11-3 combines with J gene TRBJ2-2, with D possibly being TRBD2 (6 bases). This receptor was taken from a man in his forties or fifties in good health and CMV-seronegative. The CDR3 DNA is TGTGCCAGCAGCCTGCGTAGCGGCACCGGGGAGCTGTTTTTT. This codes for CASSLRSGTGELFF.